This TCR beta chain came from a study of cytomegalovirus exposure and HLA in healthy donors. Germline trimming cut 1 base from V and 7 bases from J; bases unmatched to any gene: 5. From germline, CDR1 is SGHRS and CDR2 YFSETQ. The CDR3 consists of 16 residues. With 60 Vbeta and 13 Jbeta primers, the PCR was carried out. Assay: immunoSEQ multiplex PCR; the TCRdb copy retains only in-frame clones and omits some. This table has 180,000 or so clones, around 74% appearing once. This sequence originates from a female donor in good health and CMV-seronegative. The genes are TRBV5-1 and TRBJ2-1; 13 bases align to TRBD2. The source material was PBMCs. CDR3 sequence: CASSLWGLAGRNEQFF. CDR3 in DNA: TGCGCCAGCAGCTTGTGGGGACTAGCGGGGAGGAATGAGCAGTTCTTC.